These T cell receptor beta chains were read from a single sample in a study of blood T cells in healthy people across ages. Using its own MiXCR run on the 5' RACE reads, TCRdb lists one record per CDR3 protein. The sample holds about 770,000 distinct CDR3 sequences, under 55% seen once. The specimen sequenced was blood. The receptors originated from a man aged 60-69 years in good health. Both conserved end residues are part of each CDR3. Each record gives: D gene, J gene, V gene, clone size, CDR3 protein, CDR3 DNA. The D gene is left open where the match is weak. Expanded clones are given a class, and other clones once, few, many or no size at all.

>-|TRBJ2-5|TRBV24-1|few
CATGGGGETQYF
TGTGCCACCGGGGGTGGGGGAGAGACCCAGTACTTC
>TRBD1|TRBJ2-7|TRBV3-1|many
CASSHGQGRVDEQYF
TGTGCCAGCAGCCACGGACAGGGAAGGGTCGACGAGCAGTACTTC
>-|TRBJ1-1|TRBV6-5|few
CASRKSLAGTEAFF
TGTGCCAGCAGGAAATCTCTTGCTGGCACTGAAGCTTTCTTT
>-|TRBJ1-5|TRBV6-2/TRBV6-3|-
CASSLQSFGNQPQHF
TGTGCCAGCAGCCTACAGTCGTTTGGCAATCAGCCCCAGCATTTT
>-|TRBJ2-1|TRBV7-8|-
CASSLARRANEQFF
TGTGCCAGCAGCTTAGCGCGAAGAGCCAATGAGCAGTTCTTC
>-|TRBJ2-6|TRBV9|-
CASRGPRGDTGAGTNVLTF
TGTGCCAGCAGGGGTCCCAGAGGGGACACGGGAGCTGGGACCAACGTCCTGACTTTC
>-|TRBJ2-5|TRBV7-2|few
CASSLERVETQYF
TGTGCCAGCAGCTTAGAGAGGGTTGAGACCCAGTACTTC
>-|TRBJ2-5|TRBV2|-
CASSVGPPYWPTEQYF
TGTGCCAGCAGTGTGGGCCCTCCGTATTGGCCTACAGAGCAGTACTTC
>-|TRBJ2-7|TRBV11-2|few
CASSLDPTYEQYF
TGTGCCAGCAGCTTAGATCCGACCTACGAGCAGTACTTC
>-|TRBJ1-3|TRBV7-9|-
CASSFAEPGNTIYF
TGTGCCAGCAGCTTTGCGGAACCTGGAAACACCATATATTTT
>-|TRBJ2-1|TRBV25-1|-
CASSQSKMGNEQFF
TGTGCCAGCAGTCAATCGAAGATGGGCAATGAGCAGTTCTTC
>TRBD1|TRBJ1-1|TRBV6-2/TRBV6-3|many
CASSDAGTGGTEAFF
TGTGCCAGCAGTGACGCCGGGACAGGGGGCACTGAAGCTTTCTTT
>-|TRBJ2-5|TRBV20-1|-
CSARGRGAPETQYF
TGCAGTGCTAGAGGCAGGGGGGCCCCAGAGACCCAGTACTTC
>-|TRBJ2-7|TRBV6-5|-
CASTQGGGTYEQYF
TGTGCCAGCACACAAGGCGGAGGGACCTACGAGCAGTACTTC
>-|TRBJ2-7|TRBV29-1|few
CSVGGGYEQYF
TGCAGCGTTGGTGGCGGGTACGAGCAGTACTTC
>-|TRBJ2-5|TRBV20-1|-
CSASLWVLRRGETQYF
TGCAGTGCTAGCCTATGGGTCCTTCGCCGGGGAGAGACCCAGTACTTC
>TRBD2|TRBJ2-3|TRBV28|-
CASRRTSGRLDAQYF
TGTGCCAGCAGAAGGACTAGCGGGCGATTAGATGCGCAGTATTTT
>-|TRBJ2-1|TRBV27|many
CASSPGPRPADEQFF
TGTGCCAGCAGTCCGGGACCTCGTCCGGCCGATGAGCAGTTCTTC
>-|TRBJ2-7|TRBV7-9|few
CASSRGTVDEQYF
TGTGCCAGCAGCCGCGGAACAGTGGACGAGCAGTACTTC
>TRBD1|TRBJ1-1|TRBV3-1|-
CASSTRTGWGGTEAFF
TGTGCCAGCAGCACCCGGACAGGGTGGGGGGGCACTGAAGCTTTCTTT
>TRBD1|TRBJ1-2|TRBV5-1|-
CASSWGDRGHGYTF
TGCGCCAGCAGCTGGGGGGACAGGGGACATGGCTACACCTTC
>-|TRBJ2-7|TRBV9|-
CASSVDVARNEQYF
TGTGCCAGCAGCGTAGACGTCGCCCGGAACGAGCAGTACTTC
>TRBD1|TRBJ1-2|TRBV7-9|-
CASSPYRTGYGYTF
TGTGCCAGCAGCCCCTACCGGACAGGGTATGGCTACACCTTC
>-|TRBJ2-1|TRBV6-2/TRBV6-3|-
CASSYLSNEQFF
TGTGCCAGCAGTTACTTGAGTAATGAGCAGTTCTTC
>-|TRBJ2-6|TRBV7-6|-
CASSSTKSGANVLTF
TGTGCCAGCAGCTCCACAAAATCTGGGGCCAACGTCCTGACTTTC
>TRBD1|TRBJ2-4|TRBV19|-
CASSMTGNIAKNIQYF
TGTGCCAGTAGTATGACAGGGAACATAGCCAAAAACATTCAGTACTTC
>-|TRBJ1-1|TRBV5-6|-
CASSLTWAPEAFF
TGTGCCAGCAGCCTGACTTGGGCCCCTGAAGCTTTCTTT
>-|TRBJ1-6|TRBV2|-
CASSDGLEDHF
TGTGCCAGCAGTGATGGCCTCGAGGACCACTTT
>TRBD1|TRBJ2-2|TRBV20-1|few
CSADRETGELFF
TGCAGTGCAGACAGGGAGACCGGGGAGCTGTTTTTT
>-|TRBJ2-6|TRBV4-1|few
CASSQDREQGLSGANVLTF
TGCGCCAGCAGCCAAGATCGGGAACAGGGACTCTCTGGGGCCAACGTCCTGACTTTC
>-|TRBJ1-2|TRBV7-9|many
CASSDSNYGYTF
TGTGCCAGCAGTGATAGCAACTATGGCTACACCTTC
>-|TRBJ2-7|TRBV20-1|-
CSTSSEDGYEQYF
TGCAGTACTAGTTCCGAGGACGGTTACGAGCAGTACTTC
>TRBD1|TRBJ1-1|TRBV24-1|-
CATSDSRQGNTEAFF
TGTGCCACCAGTGATTCGAGACAGGGGAACACTGAAGCTTTCTTT
>-|TRBJ2-1|TRBV7-9|-
CASSLVSGVPNEQFF
TGTGCCAGCAGCTTAGTGAGCGGAGTACCCAATGAGCAGTTCTTC
>-|TRBJ1-6|TRBV7-2|few
CASSPARTDISLHF
TGTGCCAGCAGCCCGGCCCGGACAGACATTTCCCTCCACTTT
>TRBD1|TRBJ2-7|TRBV20-1|few
CSADGDSSYEQYF
TGCAGTGCCGATGGGGACAGCTCCTACGAGCAGTACTTC
>-|TRBJ1-1|TRBV6-5|-
CASMSGTKAFF
TGTGCCAGCATGTCGGGAACAAAAGCTTTCTTT
>-|TRBJ1-6|TRBV7-8|few
CASSRPNSPLHF
TGTGCCAGCAGCCGACCTAATTCACCCCTCCACTTT
>-|TRBJ1-2|TRBV28|few
CASSQDFYTF
TGTGCCAGCAGCCAGGACTTCTACACCTTC
>TRBD1|TRBJ1-2|TRBV6-6|-
CASSLWDRGNYGYTF
TGTGCCAGCAGTCTCTGGGACAGGGGAAACTATGGCTACACCTTC
>TRBD2|TRBJ2-3|TRBV2|-
CASKSALAGVGDTQYF
TGTGCCAGCAAGAGCGCACTAGCGGGGGTCGGGGATACGCAGTATTTT
>-|TRBJ2-5|TRBV18|-
CASSPETLPETQYF
TGTGCCAGCTCACCAGAGACGCTCCCAGAGACCCAGTACTTC
>TRBD1|TRBJ2-7|TRBV9|-
CASSPDRGSIEQYF
TGTGCCAGCAGCCCAGACAGGGGGTCCATCGAGCAGTACTTC
>-|TRBJ1-2|TRBV3-1|-
CASSQAGRGYTF
TGTGCCAGCAGCCAAGCGGGACGTGGCTACACCTTC
>TRBD2|TRBJ2-3|TRBV15|-
CATSRDGLAGSITDTQYF
TGTGCCACCAGCAGAGACGGACTAGCGGGGAGTATCACAGATACGCAGTATTTT
>-|TRBJ2-1|TRBV7-8|-
CASSFFLGQNYDEQFF
TGTGCCAGCAGCTTTTTTCTCGGCCAGAACTACGATGAGCAGTTCTTC
>-|TRBJ2-1|TRBV20-1|-
CSVITSSNEQFF
TGCAGTGTTATAACATCATCCAATGAGCAGTTCTTC
>-|TRBJ2-1|TRBV12-1|few
CASNKTRGDHSYNEQFF
TGTGCCAGCAACAAAACCCGGGGGGACCACTCCTACAATGAGCAGTTCTTC
>TRBD2|TRBJ2-1|TRBV7-3|-
CASSLAGGRDNEQFF
TGTGCCAGCAGCTTAGCGGGGGGGCGGGACAATGAGCAGTTCTTC
>-|TRBJ2-1|TRBV9|many
CASSVSSGSSYNEQFF
TGTGCCAGCAGCGTATCGAGCGGTAGCTCCTACAATGAGCAGTTCTTC
>-|TRBJ2-6|TRBV2|-
CASSEGGALSGANVLTF
TGTGCCAGCAGTGAAGGCGGGGCCCTCTCTGGGGCCAACGTCCTGACTTTC